This entry concerns a single TCR beta chain. This CDR3 spans 13 amino acids. Germline CDR1 SGHDN, CDR2 FVKESK. The V end was cut by 0 bases, the J end by 9 bases, with 9 bases between. The data were taken from a study of blood T cell repertoires in COVID-19. Per the study methods: Amplification from reference gene primers served as the basis for estimated nucleated cell counts. Assay used: immunoSEQ multiplex PCR; TCRdb lists only in-frame clones, some missing. V and J calls plus clone size are reproduced from that table; the DNA served to infer D and trimming. The sample carries 180,000 or so clones, roughly 81% recorded once.

Sample: peripheral blood. The source of this sequence is a middle-aged man who had recovered from COVID-19. V usage is TRBV14 and J usage is TRBJ2-1; D is unclear. CDR3 sequence: CASSQDPRAEQFF. The DNA for the CDR3 is TGTGCCAGCAGCCAAGACCCCCGCGCTGAGCAGTTCTTC.